In its sample, the clone carrying this TCR beta chain was seen a few times. Germline CDR1 reads LNHDA; CDR2 reads SQIVND (reference sequence). Trimming shortened V by 6 bases and J by 0 bases, and 14 bases separated the two germline ends. CDR3 length: 15 amino acids. This specimen belongs to a study of cytomegalovirus exposure and HLA in healthy donors. The primer mix had 60 Vbeta and 13 Jbeta primers. Clones were read by immunoSEQ multiplex PCR, and TCRdb kept only the in-frame ones, dropping some. The data contain about 96,000 clones, roughly 74% of them singletons. The clonotype originates from a female donor in good health and CMV-seropositive. V is TRBV19 and J is TRBJ1-1, with D possibly TRBD1 on 5 matching bases. Sequenced material: PBMCs. This CDR3 is CASRQADLMNTEAFF. The CDR3 bases are TGTGCCAGTAGACAGGCCGATTTAATGAACACTGAAGCTTTCTTT. The whole variable domain, filled in from reference TRBV19 and TRBJ1-1, reads DGGITQSPKYLFRKEGQNVTLSCEQNLNHDAMYWYRQDPGQGLRLIYYSQIVNDFQKGDIAEGYSVSREKKESFPLTVTSAQKNPTAFYLCASRQADLMNTEAFFGQGTRLTVV.